The clone carrying this T cell receptor (beta chain) was seen many times. The antigen is undetermined. The library was prepared for alpha chains; this beta chain is a stray read, so its frequency means little. The sample originates from a study of spatial heterogeneity in lung cancer. TCRdb redid the calling of the 5' RACE reads with MiXCR, one entry per CDR3 protein. This sample has some 9,000 distinct CDR3 sequences, with more than 13% found just once. Study-wide results and limits: Counts of expanded intratumoral alpha and beta TCRs tracked tumor mutation counts.

With V trimmed by 7 bases and J by 5 bases, 7 bases remained unmatched. The CDR3 runs 13 residues. Time point in this sample: sample taken at primary tumor resection. This clonotype originated in a male donor with early-stage non-small cell lung cancer. The input for sequencing was lung tumor tissue, taken at surgery. The genes are TRBV12-3 or TRBV12-4 and TRBJ2-5; 7 bases match TRBD2. As DNA, the CDR3 is TGTGCCAGCAAAACCGGGGGGTGGGAGACCCAGTACTTC. Its protein is CASKTGGWETQYF.